Following are 21 T cell receptor beta chains from one sample sequenced in a study of blood T cell repertoires in COVID-19. Produced via immunoSEQ multiplex PCR; TCRdb's table is partial and in-frame only. This table holds some 200,000 clones, roughly four fifths found once. What was sequenced was peripheral blood. The source is a human donor with acute or convalescent COVID-19. The donor label of this sample is uncertain.

The chain couples TRBV3-1 (or the pseudogene TRBV3-2) to TRBJ2-1; D gene uncertain. Germline CDR1 and CDR2: LGHDT and YNNKEL (reference sequence). Trimming took off 3 bases at V and 4 bases at J, with 7 bases between the two ends. This CDR3 comprises 13 residues. This CDR3 reads CASSQGAYNEQFF. The CDR3 DNA reads as TGTGCCAGCAGCCAGGGCGCTTACAATGAGCAGTTCTTC.

The V call is TRBV11-2, the J call TRBJ2-7; 8 bases map to TRBD1. This CDR3 has 14 residues. The V gene's germline CDR1 is SGHAT and CDR2 FQNNGV. V was clipped by 4 bases and J by 2 bases; unmatched bases: 4. In DNA, the CDR3 is TGTGCCAGCAGCTCGCAGGACAGGGCCTACGAGCAGTACTTC. This codes for CASSSQDRAYEQYF.

The chain carries TRBV6-2 or TRBV6-3 and TRBJ1-2, with TRBD1 identical over 7 bases. This CDR3 spans 17 amino acids. Germline V CDR1 and CDR2: MNHEY, SVGEGT. The ends lost 0 bases at V and 2 bases at J; junction bases unmatched: 9. CDR3 region: CASSYSLTGRFNYGYTF. CDR3 nucleotide sequence: TGTGCCAGCAGTTACTCTCTGACAGGGAGGTTCAACTATGGCTACACCTTC.

V is TRBV4-1 and J is TRBJ1-4; D may be TRBD1 (5 bases). CDR1 is MGHRA, CDR2 YSYEKL, per germline. The CDR3 consists of 13 residues. The ends were cut back, 4 bases at V and 4 bases at J, with 7 bases in the middle. The chain's CDR3 is CASSLQGNEKLFF. Written as DNA, the CDR3 is TGCGCCAGCAGCCTTCAGGGTAATGAAAAACTGTTTTTT.

V is TRBV27 and J is TRBJ1-1; 8 bases agree with TRBD1. Germline V lookup: CDR1 MNHEY, CDR2 SMNVEV (reference sequence). Trimming at V came to 6 bases and at J to 4 bases, leaving 7 bases not matched to a gene. The CDR3 extends over 14 amino acids. The CDR3 here is CASRPGGWGTEAFF. CDR3 sequence (DNA): TGTGCCAGCAGACCAGGGGGCTGGGGCACTGAAGCTTTCTTT.

V gene TRBV2 combines with J gene TRBJ1-1, with TRBD1 matching 7 bases. Germline-derived CDR1 and CDR2 are SNHLY and FYNNEI. Trimming removed 2 bases from V and 1 base from J; junction bases left unmatched: 1. This CDR3 is 14 amino acids long. The CDR3 here is CASSERTGNTEAFF. The CDR3 DNA sequence: TGTGCCAGCAGTGAAAGGACAGGGAACACTGAAGCTTTCTTT.

The chain links TRBV4-2 to TRBJ1-4, with 7 bases lining up with TRBD1. The CDR3 length is 15 residues. From germline, CDR1 is LGHNA and CDR2 YNFKEQ. J gave up 5 bases and V 3 bases, and 6 bases lay outside the gene matches. The CDR3 DNA is TGTGCCAGCAGCCACCCCGGGACAGCGAATGAAAAACTGTTTTTT. Its translation: CASSHPGTANEKLFF.

J is TRBJ2-1 and V is TRBV6-6, with TRBD2 identical over 8 bases. The germline V gene encodes CDR1 MNHNY and CDR2 SVGAGI (reference sequence). The V gene end was trimmed by 6 bases and the J gene end by 1 base; junction bases not matched to a gene: 5. This CDR3 is 15 amino acids long. Here the CDR3 reads CASRPSGSSYNEQFF. The CDR3 DNA reads TGTGCCAGCAGACCGAGCGGGAGTTCCTACAATGAGCAGTTCTTC.

The genes are TRBV5-4 and TRBJ2-3, with D tentatively TRBD1 (6 bases). The V and J ends lost 1 base and 0 bases respectively, with 9 bases between them. Looked up from germline, CDR1 is SGHNT and CDR2 is YYREEE (reference sequence). The CDR3 is 15 residues long. Here the CDR3 reads CASSLTGTSTDTQYF. CDR3 sequence (DNA): TGTGCCAGCAGCTTGACCGGGACAAGCACAGATACGCAGTATTTT.

This chain joins TRBV6-2 or TRBV6-3 and TRBJ1-1; TRBD1 aligns across 8 bases. The CDR3 is 15 residues long. Germline values: CDR1 MNHEY, CDR2 SVGEGT. The V and J ends lost 4 bases and 4 bases, in that order; junction bases with no gene match: 8. The CDR3 DNA sequence: TGTGCCAGCAGTTTACTTCGACAGGGGCCCACTGAAGCTTTCTTT. Translated, it gives CASSLLRQGPTEAFF.

The CDR3 nucleotides read TGTGCCAGCAGTTACCGCCAGACTAGCGGGAGGCCCGAGCAGTACTTC. It is translated as CASSYRQTSGRPEQYF. The V call is TRBV6-5, the J call TRBJ2-7, with 13 bases aligning to TRBD2. The germline V gene encodes CDR1 MNHEY and CDR2 SVGAGI. This CDR3 comprises 16 residues. V lost 2 bases, J lost 6 bases, and 7 bases stayed unmatched.

The chain combines TRBV6-2 or TRBV6-3 with TRBJ1-1; 8 bases match TRBD1. Germline V gene data show CDR1 as MNHEY and CDR2 as SVGEGT. The CDR3 runs to 15 residues. J gave up 4 bases and V 4 bases, and 8 bases lay outside the gene matches. The CDR3: CASSFAQGAGTEAFF. DNA for the CDR3: TGTGCCAGCAGTTTTGCCCAGGGGGCCGGCACTGAAGCTTTCTTT.

The chain is built from TRBV6-4 and TRBJ2-7; possible D gene TRBD1, 6 bases. The germline V and J ends were trimmed by 0 bases and 1 base, with 25 bases remaining between them. The germline V gene has CDR1 MRHNA and CDR2 SNTAGT. CDR3 length: 20 residues. CDR3 residues: CASSDSARVEEVGGSYEQYF. CDR3 nucleotide sequence: TGTGCCAGCAGTGACTCAGCCCGAGTGGAGGAGGTAGGGGGTTCCTACGAGCAGTACTTC.

The chain combines TRBV10-3 with TRBJ1-2; a weak D match, TRBD1 (5 bases). This CDR3 has 16 amino acids. V dropped 0 bases and J dropped 4 bases, with 15 bases sitting between them. Germline CDR1 reads ENHRY; CDR2 reads SYGVKD. The CDR3, as DNA: TGTGCCATCAGTGAGTCCGATGGGGCTGTGAGCTATGGCTACACCTTC. It is translated as CAISESDGAVSYGYTF.

This clone has more than one count but fewer than ten. The genes are TRBV4-3 and TRBJ2-7, with 8 bases fitting TRBD1. Germline V gene data show CDR1 as LGHNA and CDR2 as YSLEER. V shed 4 bases and J 6 bases; nucleotides not matched to a gene: 5. The CDR3 has 13 residues. In DNA, the CDR3 is TGCGCCAGCAGCCCCAGAGGACAGGGCGAGCAGTACTTC. Translation gives CASSPRGQGEQYF.

The genes are TRBV7-9 and TRBJ1-4, with D perhaps TRBD1 (5 bases). V lost 5 bases and J 7 bases, leaving 17 bases between the germline ends. The CDR3 runs 15 residues. Germline CDR1 is SEHNR and CDR2 is FQNEAQ (reference sequence). CDR3 bases: TGTGCCAGCAGCACGACGTCCGGGGGTGGTGAAAAACTGTTTTTT. Protein: CASSTTSGGGEKLFF.

This chain connects TRBV3-1 (or the pseudogene TRBV3-2) to TRBJ2-5, with a weak D call TRBD2 (5 bases). The V gene lost 1 base and the J gene lost 7 bases, with 7 bases spanning the gap. The CDR3 totals 12 residues. CDR1 is LGHDT, CDR2 YNNKEL, per germline (reference sequence). The DNA of the CDR3 is TGTGCCAGCAGCCAAGTCGAGGGGACCCAGTACTTC. Translated: CASSQVEGTQYF.

The chain links TRBV7-2 to TRBJ2-5; a possible D gene is TRBD2 (6 bases). The CDR3 is 16 residues long. Trimming removed 2 bases at V and 5 bases at J, with 18 bases between. From germline, CDR1 is SGHTA and CDR2 FQGNSA. The CDR3: CASSLNSEGVRETQYF. CDR3 sequence (DNA): TGTGCCAGCAGCTTAAATTCGGAGGGAGTACGGGAGACCCAGTACTTC.

V is TRBV7-9 and J is TRBJ2-5; 11 nucleotides agree with TRBD1. Per the germline V gene, CDR1 is SEHNR and CDR2 is FQNEAQ (reference sequence). The CDR3 length is 18 residues. Unmatched junction bases numbered 16, after V lost 5 bases and J lost 5 bases. This CDR3 is CASSPRTGGLGTGETQYF. The DNA of the CDR3 is TGTGCCAGCAGCCCTAGGACAGGGGGCCTCGGCACAGGGGAGACCCAGTACTTC.

The chain has TRBV27 and TRBJ1-1; D uncertain. The V end was cut by 6 bases, the J end by 6 bases, with 20 bases between. Germline loops: CDR1 MNHEY, CDR2 SMNVEV (reference sequence). The CDR3 is 15 amino acids. In DNA form, the CDR3 reads TGTGCCAGCAGCCCCGCCCTCACCTCCCAGGCTGAAGCTTTCTTT. This gives the protein CASSPALTSQAEAFF.

This clone was seen just once. The chain links TRBV2 to TRBJ2-3, with TRBD2 as a possible D gene (6 bases). Looked up from germline, CDR1 is SNHLY and CDR2 is FYNNEI. V was shortened by 5 bases and J by 0 bases, with 15 bases between the two germline ends. CDR3 length equals 16 residues. The CDR3 DNA is TGTGCCAGCAGTTCAGGGACTGCCACTAGCACAGATACGCAGTATTTT. Its protein is CASSSGTATSTDTQYF.